The source of this TCR beta chain is a study of blood T cells in healthy people across ages (dated by TCRdb to 2013 to 2016). About the full investigation: In model experiments, template switching captured about one uniquely barcoded TCR beta cDNA molecule for every two T cells. To track age-related changes in TCR beta repertoire diversity, the study relied on deep sequencing normalized with unique cDNA molecular identifiers. Four age groups were formed from the donors: young (average approximately 15 years), middle-aged (just under 40), aged (over 55) and long-lived (less than 85). Donors of different ages were randomly distributed across sequencing lanes to avoid experimental bias. Using the same blood draw, the study looked at two additional independent replicas of 1 million unique cDNA reads for two donors, one aged 18 to 29 and the other aged 80 or older.

The CDR3, from cysteine to phenylalanine, totals 16 residues. The read is trimmed to its CDR3 DNA, 48 bases read in frame from base 1. Taken from the germline V gene (reference sequence), the CDR1 and CDR2 loops are MNHEY and SMNVEV. Trimmed from V: 5 bases; trimmed from J: 1 base; junction bases lacking a gene match: 9. Paper-wide results and their limitations: There was a strong correlation between observed TCR beta diversity and the percentage of naive T cells measured by flow cytometry. Compared with the aged group, more naive CD4+ T cells, fewer expanded clones and increased TCR diversity were shown by the long-lived group, suggesting age selection. Total diversity estimates from one million sequenced T cells were considered lower bounds and underestimates. Because donor CMV infection status was unknown, age-related changes in expanded clonotypes were potentially confounded. Since profiling was done on bulk unsorted PBMCs, naive and antigen-experienced compartments could not be conclusively compared. Observed TCR beta diversity per million T cells fell roughly linearly with age, and a significant reduction was already apparent by age around 40.

Library preparation employed 5' RACE. Sequencing relied on an Illumina HiSeq 2500. A second roughly 7 to 11 cycle PCR used a sample-barcoded 5' primer and a J-beta primer mix. Each TCR beta cDNA molecule received a unique molecular identifier from a template-switch 5' adaptor carrying 12 random nucleotides. Each sample yielded at least 3 million CDR3-containing paired-end reads. All of the RNA was converted into first-strand cDNA using the Mint cDNA synthesis kit, with a TRBC-specific oligonucleotide serving as the primer. Following uracil-DNA glycosylase treatment, all cDNA underwent a first 18-cycle PCR with the universal primers M1SS and BC2_uni_R. The original methods were these. For normalization, 1 million high-quality reads were randomly selected from each sample, with every read carrying a distinct molecular identifier. Reads sharing molecular identifiers were discarded rather than binned into consensus sequences. CDR3 identification, clonotype clustering and error correction used MiTCR with a Q25 quality threshold and the strictest error-elimination algorithm. Lower-bound total TCR beta diversity was estimated with a nonparametric unseen species model using Euler transformation. The raw public reads went through TCRdb reprocessing: fastp at Q25, MiXCR clone calling, in-frame beta chains kept. Each entry is one CDR3 protein sequence, shown with its most common DNA and genes. The V and J calls follow TCRdb's processing rather than the paper's. For this sample there are over 550,000 distinct CDR3 sequences; approximately 30% appear just once. The ten largest make up about a sixth of the sample.

The donors were roughly 39 Caucasian individuals from Russia, aged roughly 6 to 100 years, who were systemically healthy. Each donor gave ten milliliters of peripheral blood, drawn into EDTA-treated Vacutainer tubes. Ficoll-Paque density-gradient centrifugation was used to isolate PBMCs, with at least 6 million obtained per sample. Trizol reagent was used to extract total RNA from PBMCs, with at least 5.5 micrograms per sample. Naive CD45RAhigh/CD27high T cell percentages were measured by flow cytometry on a PBMC aliquot from every donor. At least ten counts were recorded for this clonotype. Its antigen is currently not known. Base-call qualities are not available, and no considerably larger clone is one nucleotide away.

In this chain, TRBV27 is recombined with TRBJ2-5, and TRBD1 aligns with 8 junction nucleotides. The sample comprised blood. The clonotype originates from a woman of 80 years or more in good health. The DNA is TGTGCCAGCAGTACAGACAGGGGTACCCTCCAAGAGACCCAGTACTTC. The translation is CASSTDRGTLQETQYF.